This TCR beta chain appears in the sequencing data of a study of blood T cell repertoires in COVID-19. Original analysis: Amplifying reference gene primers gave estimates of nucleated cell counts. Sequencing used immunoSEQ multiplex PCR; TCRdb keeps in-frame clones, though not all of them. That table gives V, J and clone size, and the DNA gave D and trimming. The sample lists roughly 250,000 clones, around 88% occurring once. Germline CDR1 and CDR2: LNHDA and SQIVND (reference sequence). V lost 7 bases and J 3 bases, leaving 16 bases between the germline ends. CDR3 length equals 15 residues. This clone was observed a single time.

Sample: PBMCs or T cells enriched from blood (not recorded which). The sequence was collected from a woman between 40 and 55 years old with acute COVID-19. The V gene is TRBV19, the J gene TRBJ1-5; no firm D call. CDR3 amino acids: CASTPAGGINQPQHF. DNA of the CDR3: TGTGCCAGTACCCCCGCCGGAGGGATCAATCAGCCCCAGCATTTT.